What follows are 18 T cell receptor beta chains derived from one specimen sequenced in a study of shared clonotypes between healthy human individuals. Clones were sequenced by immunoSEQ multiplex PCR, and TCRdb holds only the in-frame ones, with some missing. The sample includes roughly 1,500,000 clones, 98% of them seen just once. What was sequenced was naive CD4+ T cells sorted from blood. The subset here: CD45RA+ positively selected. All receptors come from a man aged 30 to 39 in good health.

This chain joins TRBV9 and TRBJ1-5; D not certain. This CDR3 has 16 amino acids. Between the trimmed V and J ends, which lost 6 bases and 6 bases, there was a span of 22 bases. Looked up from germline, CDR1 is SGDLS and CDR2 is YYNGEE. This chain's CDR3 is CASTTPEQSESQPQHF. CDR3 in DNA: TGTGCCAGCACCACCCCCGAGCAGTCGGAGTCTCAGCCCCAGCATTTT.

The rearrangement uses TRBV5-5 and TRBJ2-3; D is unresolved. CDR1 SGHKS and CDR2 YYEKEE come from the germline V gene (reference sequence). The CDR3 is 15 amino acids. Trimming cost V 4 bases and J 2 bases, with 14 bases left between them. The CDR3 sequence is CASSPPRIATDTQYF. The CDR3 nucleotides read TGTGCCAGCAGCCCCCCCCGGATCGCCACAGATACGCAGTATTTT.

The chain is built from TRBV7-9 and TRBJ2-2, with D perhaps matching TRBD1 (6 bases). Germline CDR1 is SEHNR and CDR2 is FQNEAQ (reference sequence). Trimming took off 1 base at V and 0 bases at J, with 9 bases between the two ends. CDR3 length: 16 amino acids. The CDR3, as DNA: TGTGCCAGCAGCTTAGGTCAGGGGCCGAACACCGGGGAGCTGTTTTTT. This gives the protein CASSLGQGPNTGELFF.

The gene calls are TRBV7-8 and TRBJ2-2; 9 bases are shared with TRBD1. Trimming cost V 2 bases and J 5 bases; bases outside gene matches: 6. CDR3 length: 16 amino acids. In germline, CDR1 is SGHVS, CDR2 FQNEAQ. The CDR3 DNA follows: TGTGCCAGCAGCTTAAAGGACAGGGGTTATACCGGGGAGCTGTTTTTT. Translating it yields CASSLKDRGYTGELFF.

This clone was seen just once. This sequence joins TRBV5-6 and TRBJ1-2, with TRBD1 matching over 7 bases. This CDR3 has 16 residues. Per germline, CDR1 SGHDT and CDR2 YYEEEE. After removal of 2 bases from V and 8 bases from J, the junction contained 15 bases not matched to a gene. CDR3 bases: TGTGCCAGCAGCTTTTTGGGGTACCCCCAAGGGGGCGGCTACACCTTC. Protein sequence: CASSFLGYPQGGGYTF.

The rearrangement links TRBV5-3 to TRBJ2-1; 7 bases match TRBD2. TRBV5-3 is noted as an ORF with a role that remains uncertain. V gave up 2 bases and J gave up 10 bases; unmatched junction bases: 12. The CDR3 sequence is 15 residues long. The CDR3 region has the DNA TGTGCCAGAAGCTTTGCTGTATCGATCGGGAGGGAGCAGTTCTTC. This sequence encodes CARSFAVSIGREQFF.

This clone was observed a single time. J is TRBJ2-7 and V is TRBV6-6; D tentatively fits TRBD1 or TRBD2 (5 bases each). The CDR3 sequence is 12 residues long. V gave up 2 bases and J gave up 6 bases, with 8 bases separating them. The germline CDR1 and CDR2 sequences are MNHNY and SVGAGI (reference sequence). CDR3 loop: CASSYGTPEQYF. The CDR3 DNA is TGTGCCAGCAGTTACGGGACCCCCGAGCAGTACTTC.

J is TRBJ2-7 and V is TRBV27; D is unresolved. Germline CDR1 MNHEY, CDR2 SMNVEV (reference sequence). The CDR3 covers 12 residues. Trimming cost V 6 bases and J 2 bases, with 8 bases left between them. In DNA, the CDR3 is TGTGCCAGCAGAAGAACCGCCTACGAGCAGTACTTC. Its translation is CASRRTAYEQYF.

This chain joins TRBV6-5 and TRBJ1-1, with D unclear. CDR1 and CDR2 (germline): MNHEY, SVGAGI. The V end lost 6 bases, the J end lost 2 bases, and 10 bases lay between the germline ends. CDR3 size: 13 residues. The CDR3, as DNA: TGTGCCAGCAGGCGAAAGGGAAACACTGAAGCTTTCTTT. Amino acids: CASRRKGNTEAFF.

The CDR3 DNA sequence: TGTGCCAGCAGCGTAGCAGGGCTTCACAATGAGCAGTTCTTC. Its translation is CASSVAGLHNEQFF. The chain recombines TRBV9 with TRBJ2-1, with D possibly TRBD1 on 5 matching bases. V dropped 0 bases and J dropped 5 bases, with 9 bases sitting between them. In germline, CDR1 is SGDLS, CDR2 YYNGEE. The CDR3 has 14 amino acids. The full variable domain, in which reference TRBV9 and TRBJ2-1 provide the parts outside the CDR3, is DSGVTQTPKHLITATGQRVTLRCSPRSGDLSVYWYQQSLDQGLQFLIQYYNGEERAKGNILERFSAQQFPDLHSELNLSSLELGDSALYFCASSVAGLHNEQFFGPGTRLTVL.

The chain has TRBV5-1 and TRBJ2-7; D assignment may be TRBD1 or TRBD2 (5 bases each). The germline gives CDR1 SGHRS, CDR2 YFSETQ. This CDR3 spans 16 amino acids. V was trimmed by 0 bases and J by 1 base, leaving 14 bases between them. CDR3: CASSLEPGLRSYEQYF. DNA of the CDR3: TGCGCCAGCAGCTTGGAACCGGGGCTGAGGTCCTACGAGCAGTACTTC.

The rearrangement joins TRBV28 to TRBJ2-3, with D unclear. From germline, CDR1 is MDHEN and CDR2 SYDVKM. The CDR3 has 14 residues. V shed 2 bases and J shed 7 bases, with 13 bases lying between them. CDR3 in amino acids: CASSLGTLKHTQYF. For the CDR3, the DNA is TGTGCCAGCAGTTTAGGCACGTTGAAGCATACGCAGTATTTT.

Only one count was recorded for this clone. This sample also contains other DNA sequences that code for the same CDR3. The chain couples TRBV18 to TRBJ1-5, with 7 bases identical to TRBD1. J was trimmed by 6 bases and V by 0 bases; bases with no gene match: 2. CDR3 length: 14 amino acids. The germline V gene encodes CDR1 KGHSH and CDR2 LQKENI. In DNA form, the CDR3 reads TGTGCCAGCTCACCACCAGGGGGCGGTCAGCCCCAGCATTTT. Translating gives CASSPPGGGQPQHF.

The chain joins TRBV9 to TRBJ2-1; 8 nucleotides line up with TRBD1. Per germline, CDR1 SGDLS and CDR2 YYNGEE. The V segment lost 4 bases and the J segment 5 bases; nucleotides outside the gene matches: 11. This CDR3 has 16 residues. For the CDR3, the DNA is TGTGCCAGCAGCTCCCCCCCCGAGACAGGGGACAATGAGCAGTTCTTC. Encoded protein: CASSSPPETGDNEQFF.

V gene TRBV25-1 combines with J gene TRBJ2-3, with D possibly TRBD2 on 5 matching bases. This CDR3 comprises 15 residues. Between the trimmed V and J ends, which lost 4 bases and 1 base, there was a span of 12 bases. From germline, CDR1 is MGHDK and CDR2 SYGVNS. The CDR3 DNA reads TGTGCCAGCAGTGTAGTTGGGAGTGGCACAGATACGCAGTATTTT. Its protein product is CASSVVGSGTDTQYF.

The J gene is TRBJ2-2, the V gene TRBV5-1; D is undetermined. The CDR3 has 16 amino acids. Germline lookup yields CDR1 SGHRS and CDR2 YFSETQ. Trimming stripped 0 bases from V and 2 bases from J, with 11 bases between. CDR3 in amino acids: CASSLDPIPNTGELFF. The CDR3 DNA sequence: TGCGCCAGCAGCTTGGACCCAATACCCAACACCGGGGAGCTGTTTTTT.

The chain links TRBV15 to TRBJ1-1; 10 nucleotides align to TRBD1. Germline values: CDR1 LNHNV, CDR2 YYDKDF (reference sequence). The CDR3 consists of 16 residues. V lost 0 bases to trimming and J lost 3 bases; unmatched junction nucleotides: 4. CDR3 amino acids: CATSREPGTGDTEAFF. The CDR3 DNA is TGTGCCACCAGCAGAGAACCCGGGACAGGGGACACTGAAGCTTTCTTT.

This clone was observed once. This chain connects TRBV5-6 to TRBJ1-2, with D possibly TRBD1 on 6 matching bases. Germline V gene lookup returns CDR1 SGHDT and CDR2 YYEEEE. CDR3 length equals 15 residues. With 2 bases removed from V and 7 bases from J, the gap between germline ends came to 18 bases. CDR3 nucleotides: TGTGCCAGCAGCTTTTCAGCTGCCAGGGGCGGTGGCTACACCTTC. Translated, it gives CASSFSAARGGGYTF.